A single sample is the source of the 29 T cell receptor beta chains below, sequenced in a study of CD8+ T cells in alopecia areata. Treatment here: oral pan-JAK inhibitor, 5-10 mg twice daily. Extracted from the samples, RNA was reverse transcribed into cDNA to serve as the sequencing template. Generated by immunoSEQ multiplex PCR, the TCRdb table keeps only in-frame clones and is missing some. The sample has about 150,000 clones; around half are singletons. Sequences were derived from CD8+ T cells sorted from blood, sampled at week 4, from a patient treated with tofacitinib. These receptors were obtained from a human donor with alopecia areata.

A note on this clone: At the DNA level, this CDR3 is encoded by other sequences in the same sample as well. This sequence joins TRBV5-1 and TRBJ1-2, with D uncertain. CDR1 and CDR2 from the germline V gene are SGHRS and YFSETQ. The ends were cut back, 4 bases at V and 2 bases at J, with 6 bases in the middle. The CDR3 sequence is 12 residues long. The CDR3 loop reads CASSLDNYGYTF. CDR3 in DNA: TGCGCCAGCAGCCTCGACAACTATGGCTACACCTTC.

In this sample, this clone turned up a few times. The V and J genes are TRBV6-6 and TRBJ2-2; D not resolved. The CDR3 runs to 14 residues. The germline CDR1 and CDR2 sequences are MNHNY and SVGAGI (reference sequence). The ends were cut back, 5 bases at V and 1 base at J, with 8 bases in the middle. In DNA form, the CDR3 reads TGTGCCAGCAGTGAGACAATGAACACCGGGGAGCTGTTTTTT. Amino acid sequence: CASSETMNTGELFF.

This clone has only a few counts. This chain joins TRBV19 and TRBJ2-2; TRBD2 matches 8 bases. This CDR3 is 16 amino acids long. Unmatched junction bases numbered 13, after V lost 4 bases and J lost 9 bases. In germline, CDR1 is LNHDA, CDR2 SQIVND (reference sequence). The CDR3 DNA sequence: TGTGCCAGTAGTACACCCGGGACTAGTTCAAATCGGGAGCTGTTTTTT. Amino acids: CASSTPGTSSNRELFF.

This chain joins TRBV15 and TRBJ2-7; the D gene is possibly TRBD2 (7 bases). Germline CDR1 and CDR2: LNHNV and YYDKDF (reference sequence). CDR3 length: 15 amino acids. The germline V and J ends were trimmed by 8 bases and 2 bases, with 19 bases remaining between them. The CDR3 coding sequence is TGTGCCACCGACCTCGGCGGGGGCTCTGCCTACGAGCAGTACTTC. It codes for CATDLGGGSAYEQYF. Combining the CDR3 with reference TRBV15 and TRBJ2-7 gives the whole variable domain DAMVIQNPRYQVTQFGKPVTLSCSQTLNHNVMYWYQQKSSQAPKLLFHYYDKDFNNEADTPDNFQSRRPNTSFCFLDIRSPGLGDTAMYLCATDLGGGSAYEQYFGPGTRLTVT.

This clone was detected only a few times. V gene TRBV13 combines with J gene TRBJ2-5; unclear D gene. The V gene lost 5 bases and the J gene lost 0 bases, with 7 bases spanning the gap. Germline CDR1 is PRHDT and CDR2 is FYEKMQ (reference sequence). The CDR3 consists of 13 residues. The CDR3 loop reads CASSPWHQETQYF. As DNA, the CDR3 is TGTGCCAGCAGCCCGTGGCACCAAGAGACCCAGTACTTC.

The V and J genes are TRBV27 and TRBJ2-5; 9 bases fit TRBD1. CDR1 and CDR2 (germline): MNHEY, SMNVEV (reference sequence). The CDR3 runs 15 residues. J was trimmed by 2 bases and V by 6 bases; bases with no gene match: 7. The DNA for the CDR3 is TGTGCCAGCAGGCTTAACAGGGGGCGGCAAGAGACCCAGTACTTC. Residues: CASRLNRGRQETQYF.

There are many counts of this clone. This chain links TRBV7-8 with TRBJ2-5, with D possibly matching TRBD1 (6 bases). Between the trimmed V and J ends, which lost 3 bases and 2 bases, there was a span of 7 bases. CDR1 SGHVS and CDR2 FQNEAQ come from the germline V gene. This CDR3 has 13 amino acids. Written as DNA, the CDR3 is TGTGCCAGCAGCTTCGACAGGCAAGAGACCCAGTACTTC. Translation gives CASSFDRQETQYF.

In the case of this clone: Other nucleotide sequences in the sample specify the same CDR3. The gene calls are TRBV4-1 and TRBJ2-5, with unresolved D. Germline loops: CDR1 MGHRA, CDR2 YSYEKL. CDR3 length equals 13 residues. The germline V and J ends were trimmed by 0 bases and 3 bases, with 5 bases remaining between them. CDR3 DNA: TGCGCCAGCAGCCAAGATCGAGAAGAGACCCAGTACTTC. As protein: CASSQDREETQYF.

The genes are TRBV27 and TRBJ1-6; 7 bases map to TRBD1. V trimming: 4 bases; J trimming: 9 bases; junction bases outside the gene matches: 9. This CDR3 is 15 amino acids long. Germline assignment: CDR1 MNHEY and CDR2 SMNVEV (reference sequence). CDR3 nucleotide sequence: TGTGCCAGCAGTTCCCAGGGGGGTTCCAGTTCACCCCTCCACTTT. It translates to CASSSQGGSSSPLHF.

The chain has TRBV14 and TRBJ2-7; 8 nucleotides align to TRBD1. Germline CDR1 SGHDN, CDR2 FVKESK. The length of the CDR3 is 17 residues. V lost 1 base, J lost 0 bases, and 8 bases stayed unmatched. The CDR3 sequence is CASSQVPGTGPSYEQYF. As DNA, the CDR3 is TGTGCCAGCAGCCAAGTCCCTGGGACAGGACCCTCCTACGAGCAGTACTTC.

The chain is built from TRBV6-4 and TRBJ2-1; 7 positions match TRBD1. This CDR3 comprises 16 residues. Germline V lookup: CDR1 MRHNA, CDR2 SNTAGT. Trimming at V came to 0 bases and at J to 6 bases, leaving 8 bases not matched to a gene. The CDR3 region has the DNA TGTGCCAGCAGTGACTCGGCGACAGGGAGTATCAATGAGCAGTTCTTC. Translating it yields CASSDSATGSINEQFF.

The rearrangement links TRBV7-3 to TRBJ1-2; D possibly corresponds to TRBD1 (5 bases). V lost 2 bases and J lost 0, with 13 bases in between. The germline V gene has CDR1 SGHTA and CDR2 FQGTGA. There are 16 residues in the CDR3. CDR3 protein: CASSLAGVQANYGYTF. CDR3 in DNA: TGTGCCAGCAGCTTAGCGGGGGTCCAGGCTAACTATGGCTACACCTTC.

The V gene is TRBV4-1, the J gene TRBJ2-5; possible D gene TRBD2, 5 bases. CDR3 length: 17 residues. In germline, CDR1 is MGHRA, CDR2 YSYEKL. Trimming removed 0 bases from V and 4 bases from J, with 18 bases in between. CDR3 DNA: TGCGCCAGCAGCCAAGATGGGTTAGCGTTGGTAGGAGAGACCCAGTACTTC. The encoded protein is CASSQDGLALVGETQYF.

This clone was detected once. The chain joins TRBV4-3 to TRBJ1-1, with 7 bases matching TRBD1. Germline CDR1 is LGHNA and CDR2 is YSLEER. Unmatched junction bases numbered 9, after V lost 6 bases and J lost 8 bases. CDR3 length: 13 amino acids. The CDR3 region has the DNA TGCGCCAGCAGTTTGGACAGGAATAGGGAAGCTTTCTTT. Protein sequence: CASSLDRNREAFF.

With regard to this clone: Additional DNA sequences in this sample encode the identical CDR3. This chain connects TRBV5-1 to TRBJ2-7; D gene ambiguous. V lost 2 bases to trimming and J lost 3 bases, with 6 bases between them. Germline CDR1 SGHRS, CDR2 YFSETQ. CDR3 length: 12 residues. CDR3 nucleotide sequence: TGCGCCAGCAGCTTTCAAGGCTACGAGCAGTACTTC. This translates into CASSFQGYEQYF.

The chain employs TRBV6-6 and TRBJ2-3; 7 bases match TRBD1. The germline CDR1 and CDR2 sequences are MNHNY and SVGAGI (reference sequence). The CDR3 covers 15 residues. V lost 6 bases and J lost 0; bases outside the gene matches: 6. DNA for the CDR3: TGTGCCAGCAGATCCGGGACAGAGAGCACAGATACGCAGTATTTT. As protein: CASRSGTESTDTQYF.

The chain couples TRBV18 to TRBJ1-5, with TRBD1 matching 9 bases. Trimming took 3 bases from V and 1 from J; bases not matched to a gene: 4. From germline, CDR1 is KGHSH and CDR2 LQKENI. This CDR3 contains 16 residues. CDR3 region: CASSPSGQGSNQPQHF. CDR3 sequence (DNA): TGTGCCAGCTCACCGTCCGGACAGGGGAGCAATCAGCCCCAGCATTTT.

The chain recombines TRBV18 with TRBJ2-7; D unclear. Germline values: CDR1 KGHSH, CDR2 LQKENI. Trimming took off 5 bases at V and 0 bases at J, with 11 bases between the two ends. This CDR3 has 14 amino acids. CDR3 in DNA: TGTGCCAGCTCAAGGGTATCGAGCTCCTACGAGCAGTACTTC. Translated, it gives CASSRVSSSYEQYF.

The V and J genes are TRBV4-3 and TRBJ2-7; D perhaps matches TRBD2 (6 bases). The CDR3 spans 14 residues. V lost 0 bases to trimming and J lost 6 bases, with 12 bases between them. Germline assignment: CDR1 LGHNA and CDR2 YSLEER. This CDR3 reads CASSQDEGGVEQYF. In DNA, the CDR3 is TGCGCCAGCAGCCAAGATGAGGGCGGGGTCGAGCAGTACTTC.

This chain uses TRBV29-1 with TRBJ2-7; 8 nucleotides line up with TRBD1. Unmatched junction bases numbered 8, after V lost 4 bases and J lost 3 bases. Germline CDR1 SQVTM, CDR2 ANQGSEA. The CDR3 runs 14 residues. CDR3 bases: TGCAGCGTTGTGATTGGACAGGGAGGCTACGAGCAGTACTTC. Translated, it gives CSVVIGQGGYEQYF.

The sample holds a few counts of this clone. The rearrangement links TRBV29-1 to TRBJ1-1; perhaps TRBD1 as D (5 bases). The germline V gene encodes CDR1 SQVTM and CDR2 ANQGSEA. The CDR3 spans 15 residues. Trimming took 6 bases from V and 0 from J, leaving 17 bases between them. The DNA for the CDR3 is TGCAGCGTGGGGGGACTGGGGCTCATGAACACTGAAGCTTTCTTT. Translation: CSVGGLGLMNTEAFF.

The chain recombines TRBV29-1 with TRBJ2-3; the D is unclear. CDR1 is SQVTM, CDR2 ANQGSEA, per germline. V lost 4 bases and J lost 1, with 9 bases in between. This CDR3 contains 13 residues. CDR3 nucleotide sequence: TGCAGCGTTGTGCGGTCGCGCACAGATACGCAGTATTTT. Residues: CSVVRSRTDTQYF.

This chain connects TRBV30 to TRBJ2-3, with TRBD2 matching 7 bases. Unmatched junction bases numbered 5, after V lost 5 bases and J lost 3 bases. Per the germline V gene, CDR1 is GTSNPN and CDR2 is SVGIG (reference sequence). The CDR3 consists of 13 residues. The CDR3 nucleotides are TGTGCCTGGGCGGGGGACGCTACAGATACGCAGTATTTT. This sequence encodes CAWAGDATDTQYF. Using reference TRBV30 and TRBJ2-3 for the parts outside the CDR3, the full variable domain is SQTIHQWPATLVQPVGSPLSLECTVEGTSNPNLYWYRQAAGRGLQLLFYSVGIGQISSEVPQNLSASRPQDRQFILSSKKLLLSDSGFYLCAWAGDATDTQYFGPGTRLTVL.

The CDR3 loop reads CSVDPEGVAEAFF. The DNA of the CDR3 is TGCAGCGTTGACCCAGAGGGGGTTGCTGAAGCTTTCTTT. The V gene is TRBV29-1, the J gene TRBJ1-1; perhaps TRBD1 as D (6 bases). CDR1 is SQVTM and CDR2 is ANQGSEA in the germline V gene. Between the trimmed V and J ends, which lost 3 bases and 6 bases, there was a span of 14 bases. This CDR3 is 13 amino acids long.

CDR3 in amino acids: CASSPRLEGPGQYEQYF. The CDR3 DNA sequence: TGTGCCAGCAGCCCACGACTTGAGGGCCCAGGCCAGTACGAGCAGTACTTC. This chain uses TRBV7-8 with TRBJ2-7; TRBD2 might be the D (5 bases). The CDR3 sequence is 17 residues long. Germline V gives CDR1 SGHVS, CDR2 FQNEAQ. The V end was cut by 5 bases, the J end by 4 bases, with 24 bases between.

The chain joins TRBV30 to TRBJ1-4; the match to TRBD1 covers 9 bases. Losses at the gene ends were 2 bases for V and 8 bases for J; bases not matched to a gene: 9. The CDR3 spans 15 residues. CDR1 is GTSNPN, CDR2 SVGIG, per germline (reference sequence). This CDR3 reads CAWSRDRVLKEKLFF. In DNA form, the CDR3 reads TGTGCCTGGAGTCGGGACAGGGTTTTAAAGGAAAAACTGTTTTTT.

In DNA form, the CDR3 reads TGTGCCAGCAGTTTGGCACAGACTCACTACGAGCAGTACTTC. Its protein product is CASSLAQTHYEQYF. V gene TRBV27 combines with J gene TRBJ2-7; D is uncertain. Germline CDR1 reads MNHEY; CDR2 reads SMNVEV (reference sequence). Trimming cost V 3 bases and J 3 bases, with 12 bases left between them. This CDR3 contains 14 residues.

The chain carries TRBV5-6 and TRBJ2-5; TRBD1 aligns across 10 bases. V shed 4 bases, J shed 0 bases, and the junction held 3 bases outside the gene matches. There are 15 residues in the CDR3. Per the germline V gene, CDR1 is SGHDT and CDR2 is YYEEEE. The DNA for the CDR3 is TGTGCCAGCAGCGCGGACAGGGGGTACCAAGAGACCCAGTACTTC. As protein: CASSADRGYQETQYF.

The V gene is TRBV13, the J gene TRBJ2-1; D not resolved. CDR3 length equals 12 residues. CDR1 and CDR2 from the germline V gene are PRHDT and FYEKMQ (reference sequence). V dropped 5 bases and J dropped 7 bases, with 9 bases sitting between them. CDR3 protein: CASSLERNEQFF. The CDR3 DNA follows: TGTGCCAGCAGCCTCGAACGGAATGAGCAGTTCTTC.